Each of the 19 T cell receptor beta chains below was sequenced from the same sample in a study of T cell responses to AZD1222 COVID-19 vaccine. Profiled with immunoSEQ multiplex PCR; TCRdb holds only in-frame clones, not every one. The sample has roughly 150,000 clones, around 88% seen once; the top ten hold about 3.4%. Sequenced material: peripheral blood, taken on day 0 of MenACWY control vaccination. These receptors were obtained from an adult in good health.

V is TRBV5-1 and J is TRBJ1-1; 7 bases fit TRBD1. V dropped 4 bases and J dropped 4; count of bases not matched to a gene: 4. Germline V gene data show CDR1 as SGHRS and CDR2 as YFSETQ. The CDR3 length is 13 residues. CDR3 nucleotide sequence: TGCGCCAGCAGCCGGGGGGACAGCACTGAAGCTTTCTTT. Protein product: CASSRGDSTEAFF.

The gene calls are TRBV19 and TRBJ1-1; D not certain. This CDR3 is built from 14 residues. CDR1 is LNHDA, CDR2 SQIVND, per germline (reference sequence). The germline V and J ends were trimmed by 5 bases and 2 bases, with 12 bases remaining between them. The CDR3 protein is CASSGQAANTEAFF. The CDR3 bases are TGTGCCAGTAGTGGCCAGGCAGCAAACACTGAAGCTTTCTTT.

The chain uses TRBV15 and TRBJ2-5; 8 nucleotides line up with TRBD1. Germline values: CDR1 LNHNV, CDR2 YYDKDF (reference sequence). The ends lost 4 bases at V and 2 bases at J; junction bases unmatched: 6. The CDR3 loop spans 15 amino acids. CDR3 residues: CATSKRNRGQETQYF. The CDR3 DNA follows: TGTGCCACCAGCAAACGGAACAGGGGGCAAGAGACCCAGTACTTC.

This clone was counted a single time. The chain combines TRBV2 with TRBJ2-1, with a possible D match to TRBD1 (5 bases). This CDR3 comprises 14 residues. V lost 1 base, J lost 12 bases, and 16 bases lay in between. Germline values: CDR1 SNHLY, CDR2 FYNNEI. The CDR3 sequence: CASSEGSGASVQFF. In nucleotides, the CDR3 is TGTGCCAGCAGTGAAGGCTCTGGGGCTAGTGTGCAGTTCTTC.

The chain employs TRBV5-1 and TRBJ1-1; D might be TRBD1 (5 bases). V shed 5 bases and J shed 2 bases, with 16 bases lying between them. The germline V gene has CDR1 SGHRS and CDR2 YFSETQ. CDR3 length: 15 residues. In DNA, the CDR3 is TGCGCCAGCAGTGGAGGGGCCGCAGTAAACACTGAAGCTTTCTTT. Amino acid sequence: CASSGGAAVNTEAFF.

This clone has a single count. In DNA, the CDR3 is TGTGCCAGCAGCTCTTCCGGGATCCAAGAGACCCAGTACTTC. Its translation is CASSSSGIQETQYF. The chain combines TRBV7-2 with TRBJ2-5; D perhaps matches TRBD2 (5 bases). The CDR3 runs 14 residues. CDR1 is SGHTA, CDR2 FQGNSA, per germline. Deletions cut 4 bases from V and 1 base from J, with 10 bases between. Complete variable domain (other parts from reference TRBV7-2 and TRBJ2-5): GAGVSQSPSNKVTEKGKDVELRCDPISGHTALYWYRQSLGQGLEFLIYFQGNSAPDKSGLPSDRFSAERTGGSVSTLTIQRTQQEDSAVYLCASSSSGIQETQYFGPGTRLLVL.

The chain links TRBV7-9 to TRBJ2-7; D is uncertain. Per the germline V gene, CDR1 is SEHNR and CDR2 is FQNEAQ (reference sequence). V gave up 5 bases and J gave up 6 bases, with 8 bases separating them. The CDR3 consists of 11 residues. The CDR3 sequence is CASSPLLEQYF. The CDR3 DNA is TGTGCCAGCAGCCCCCTCCTCGAGCAGTACTTC.

This clone was counted once. This chain connects TRBV5-4 to TRBJ2-7, with D perhaps given as TRBD1 or TRBD2 (5 bases each). The germline gives CDR1 SGHNT, CDR2 YYREEE (reference sequence). The CDR3 is 13 amino acids. V lost 4 bases and J lost 6, with 14 bases in between. The DNA for the CDR3 is TGTGCCAGCAGCAGGGACGCCGTGGGCGAGCAGTACTTC. Protein: CASSRDAVGEQYF.

In the case of this clone: The same CDR3 can be traced to other DNA sequences in this sample. This chain links TRBV15 with TRBJ1-4; no clear D. Germline CDR1 reads LNHNV; CDR2 reads YYDKDF (reference sequence). The V end lost 3 bases, the J end lost 4 bases, and 3 bases lay between the germline ends. CDR3 size: 12 residues. Here the CDR3 reads CATSRVNEKLFF. As DNA, the CDR3 is TGTGCCACCAGCAGGGTTAATGAAAAACTGTTTTTT. The full variable domain, with the rest looked up from reference TRBV15 and TRBJ1-4, is DAMVIQNPRYQVTQFGKPVTLSCSQTLNHNVMYWYQQKSSQAPKLLFHYYDKDFNNEADTPDNFQSRRPNTSFCFLDIRSPGLGDTAMYLCATSRVNEKLFFGSGTQLSVL.

The chain uses TRBV10-3 and TRBJ1-5; 7 bases agree with TRBD1. This CDR3 contains 13 residues. V was clipped by 8 bases and J by 5 bases; unmatched bases: 6. Germline CDR1 reads ENHRY; CDR2 reads SYGVKD. CDR3: CAIGDDRDQPQHF. DNA for the CDR3: TGTGCCATCGGCGACGACAGGGATCAGCCCCAGCATTTT.

The chain is built from TRBV6-1 and TRBJ2-7; D gene uncertain. Germline CDR1 and CDR2: MNHNS and SASEGT. This CDR3 has 13 amino acids. Trimming left V 2 bases short and J 4 bases short, with 9 bases between. CDR3 region: CASSERFAYEQYF. As DNA, the CDR3 is TGTGCCAGCAGTGAAAGGTTTGCTTACGAGCAGTACTTC.

A note on this clone: This same CDR3 is encoded by further DNA sequences in the sample. CDR3 region: CAWSPGQGTDTQYF. In DNA form, the CDR3 reads TGTGCCTGGAGCCCGGGACAGGGAACAGATACGCAGTATTTT. The chain carries TRBV30 and TRBJ2-3; TRBD1 matches 9 bases. Germline CDR1 GTSNPN, CDR2 SVGIG (reference sequence). Losses at the gene ends were 3 bases for V and 3 bases for J; bases not matched to a gene: 4. The CDR3 consists of 14 residues.

The chain couples TRBV5-1 to TRBJ2-1; the match to TRBD2 covers 7 bases. Trimming removed 2 bases from V and 7 bases from J; junction bases left unmatched: 9. This CDR3 has 15 amino acids. Per the germline V gene, CDR1 is SGHRS and CDR2 is YFSETQ. The CDR3 loop reads CASSFTAGVFNEQFF. As DNA, the CDR3 is TGCGCCAGCAGCTTCACGGCGGGAGTATTTAATGAGCAGTTCTTC.

This clone was seen a single time. The rearrangement joins TRBV6-6 to TRBJ2-3, with 7 bases that match TRBD2. The germline CDR1 and CDR2 sequences are MNHNY and SVGAGI (reference sequence). This CDR3 is 17 amino acids long. With 5 bases clipped from V and 4 bases from J, the junction kept 15 bases outside the gene matches. CDR3 in amino acids: CASSGSLVGREADTQYF. The CDR3 DNA sequence: TGTGCCAGCAGTGGATCACTCGTAGGACGGGAGGCAGATACGCAGTATTTT.

This chain connects TRBV14 to TRBJ2-5; TRBD2 matches at 9 bases. Germline CDR1 reads SGHDN; CDR2 reads FVKESK. Trimming took 4 bases from V and 2 from J; bases not matched to a gene: 5. This CDR3 is 15 amino acids long. CDR3 DNA sequence: TGTGCCAGCAGCCGTCGCCTAGCGGGGCAAGAGACCCAGTACTTC. This encodes CASSRRLAGQETQYF.

This sequence joins TRBV30 and TRBJ2-7; TRBD1 agrees at 9 bases. After removal of 6 bases from V and 2 bases from J, the junction contained 2 bases not matched to a gene. Germline V CDR1 and CDR2: GTSNPN, SVGIG (reference sequence). This CDR3 has 12 amino acids. The CDR3 DNA reads TGTGCCTGCCGGACAGGGGCCTACGAGCAGTACTTC. Translated: CACRTGAYEQYF. Together with reference TRBV30 and TRBJ2-7, the CDR3 gives the full variable domain: SQTIHQWPATLVQPVGSPLSLECTVEGTSNPNLYWYRQAAGRGLQLLFYSVGIGQISSEVPQNLSASRPQDRQFILSSKKLLLSDSGFYLCACRTGAYEQYFGPGTRLTVT.

The V call is TRBV28, the J call TRBJ1-3; 7 bases agree with TRBD1. Germline V gene data show CDR1 as MDHEN and CDR2 as SYDVKM. V lost 2 bases, J lost 3 bases, and 13 bases stayed unmatched. The CDR3 covers 18 residues. This chain's CDR3 is CASSLRTKTGLIGNTIYF. The CDR3, as DNA: TGTGCCAGCAGTTTACGGACCAAGACAGGGCTGATTGGAAACACCATATATTTT.

This chain uses TRBV9 with TRBJ1-1, with D unclear. Germline V CDR1 and CDR2: SGDLS, YYNGEE. V dropped 0 bases and J dropped 4 bases, with 7 bases sitting between them. The CDR3 extends over 13 amino acids. The CDR3 region has the DNA TGTGCCAGCAGCGTAGGGGGTTCCACTGAAGCTTTCTTT. Translating gives CASSVGGSTEAFF.

V gene TRBV6-5 combines with J gene TRBJ2-5; D could derive from TRBD1 or TRBD2 (5 bases each). Germline lookup yields CDR1 MNHEY and CDR2 SVGAGI. Trimming stripped 2 bases from V and 4 bases from J, with 11 bases between. The CDR3 contains 14 residues. The CDR3 reads CASSYREGRETQYF. The CDR3 region has the DNA TGTGCCAGCAGTTACCGTGAGGGACGAGAGACCCAGTACTTC.